A selection of T cell receptor beta chains follows, all from one sample in a study of blood T cell repertoires in COVID-19. Assay: immunoSEQ multiplex PCR; the TCRdb copy retains only in-frame clones and omits some. The sample comprises just over 150,000 clones, approximately 82% of which are singletons, and about 20% rests with the top ten. The sample consisted of peripheral blood. The receptor set was obtained from a woman over 75 with acute or convalescent COVID-19. CDR3s include the opening cysteine and the closing phenylalanine or tryptophan. The D gene is left open where the match is weak. Only some rows state a clone size, as once, few, many or a class for expanded clones.

once,TRBV27,TRBD1,TRBJ1-1,TGTGCCAGCAGTCCGTGGGGACAGGCGAACACTGAAGCTTTCTTT,CASSPWGQANTEAFF
.,TRBV5-1,TRBD1,TRBJ2-7,TGCGCCAGCAGCTTGGGACCTGGACAGGGGCAGGGCGAGCAGTACTTC,CASSLGPGQGQGEQYF
.,TRBV6-2/TRBV6-3,TRBD2,TRBJ2-7,TGTGCCAGCAGTGTTCGGTCAAGCGGGGGCCCCATGGAGCAGTACTTC,CASSVRSSGGPMEQYF
.,TRBV6-5,TRBD2,TRBJ2-7,TGTGCCAGCAGTTATATGGGGACTAGCGGGTTTAACGAGCAGTACTTC,CASSYMGTSGFNEQYF
.,TRBV5-1,.,TRBJ1-2,TGCGCCAGCAGCTTGGATGACAGGCGCCTTCGCGGCTACACCTTC,CASSLDDRRLRGYTF
.,TRBV25-1,.,TRBJ2-7,TGTGCCAGCAGTGAATTGGACAGATTCTACGAGCAGTACTTC,CASSELDRFYEQYF
.,TRBV11-2,.,TRBJ1-4,TGTGCCAGCAGCTTTGGAGCGGGGGGAGGGGAAAAACTGTTTTTT,CASSFGAGGGEKLFF
.,TRBV18,.,TRBJ1-1,.,CASSPLGGGTEAFFGGTEAFF
.,TRBV28,.,TRBJ2-1,TGTGCCAGCACCTTACTAGCCGCGAGCTCCTACAATGAGCAGTTCTTC,CASTLLAASSYNEQFF
.,TRBV5-1,.,TRBJ1-1,TGCGCCAGCAGCCCTCAGGGGATCACTGAAGCTTTCTTT,CASSPQGITEAFF
.,TRBV7-9,TRBD1,TRBJ2-7,TGTGCCAGCAGCCCGGGACAGGGGAATCCCTACGAGCAGTACTTC,CASSPGQGNPYEQYF
.,TRBV12-3/TRBV12-4,.,TRBJ1-1,TGTGCCAGCAGTTTAAACGGGGAAACTGAAGCTTTCTTT,CASSLNGETEAFF
.,TRBV5-1,.,TRBJ2-3,TGCGCCAGCAGCTTGGGCGAACGAAACACAGATACGCAGTATTTT,CASSLGERNTDTQYF
.,TRBV7-2,TRBD2,TRBJ2-3,TGTGCCAGCAGCTTATCGGGCGCGGGAGGGCTTCAAGATACGCAGTATTTT,CASSLSGAGGLQDTQYF
.,TRBV2,TRBD1,TRBJ1-2,TGTGCCAGCGGGGGACAGGGGGCGGATGGCTACACCTTC,CASGGQGADGYTF
.,TRBV7-2,.,TRBJ1-2,TGTGCCAGCAGCTTAGGCAGGGTAGTCAGCTATGGCTACACCTTC,CASSLGRVVSYGYTF
.,TRBV7-2,.,TRBJ1-4,TGTGCCAGCAGCTTAGCGCTCCAGGGGAATGAAAAACTGTTTTTT,CASSLALQGNEKLFF
.,TRBV5-1,.,TRBJ1-6,TGCGCCAGCAGCTTTACAGCGCCCGGGGGGATAAGCTCCTATAATTCACCCCTCCACTTT,CASSFTAPGGISSYNSPLHF
.,TRBV6-5,.,TRBJ1-2,TGTGCCAGCAGTTATGGTGCCAGTGGTTACCCCTTTGGCTACACCTTC,CASSYGASGYPFGYTF
.,TRBV3-1/TRBV3-2,.,TRBJ2-5,TGTGCCAGCAGCCAACGGGTGGAGACCCAGTACTTC,CASSQRVETQYF
.,TRBV7-2,.,TRBJ2-7,TGTGCCAGCACCTTAACTGGAGTCGAGCAGTACTTC,CASTLTGVEQYF
.,TRBV28,.,TRBJ1-1,TGTGCCAGCAGCCCGGCGAGGGAGGACACTGAAGCTTTCTTT,CASSPAREDTEAFF
.,TRBV9,.,TRBJ1-2,TGTGCCAGCAGCGTAGGAGGTGGCTACACCTTC,CASSVGGGYTF
.,TRBV7-8,.,TRBJ1-6,TGTGCCAGCAATCCGGGGGGGGATTCACCCCTCCACTTT,CASNPGGDSPLHF
.,TRBV25-1,.,TRBJ2-5,TGTGCCAGCAGTGAATCTGGCCGAAGAATCCAAGAGACCCAGTACTTC,CASSESGRRIQETQYF
.,TRBV7-9,.,TRBJ1-1,TGTGCCAGCAGCCCGCACGCCGACAGAGAAGCTTTCTTT,CASSPHADREAFF
.,TRBV25-1,.,TRBJ1-6,TGTGCCAGCAGTGAATCGTATTCACCCCTCCACTTT,CASSESYSPLHF
.,TRBV7-2,.,TRBJ2-1,TGTGCCAGCAGCTCCAGTGGGGGACTCTACAATGAGCAGTTCTTC,CASSSSGGLYNEQFF
once,TRBV10-1,TRBD2,TRBJ2-7,TGCGCCAGCAGTACCCGGGAGGGTGGCGAGCAGTACTTC,CASSTREGGEQYF
.,TRBV27,.,TRBJ2-5,TGTGCCAGCAGTTTATTAGGGGAACAAGAGACCCAGTACTTC,CASSLLGEQETQYF
once,TRBV7-9,.,TRBJ1-2,TGTGCCAGCAGCTGGGGAGGTGGCTACACCTTC,CASSWGGGYTF
.,TRBV11-2,.,TRBJ2-5,TGTGCCAGCAGCGGGGACAACCAAGAGACCCAGTACTTC,CASSGDNQETQYF
.,TRBV3-1/TRBV3-2,.,TRBJ2-1,TGTGCCAGCAGCCTTCGACTAGTCTACAATGAGCAGTTCTTC,CASSLRLVYNEQFF
few,TRBV6-5,.,TRBJ2-7,TGTGCCAGCAGGCCGGGACACGTTTACGAGCAGTACTTC,CASRPGHVYEQYF
.,TRBV5-1,.,TRBJ1-1,TGCGCCAGCAGACAGGTTCTTAACACTGAAGCTTTCTTT,CASRQVLNTEAFF
.,TRBV30,.,TRBJ1-1,TGTGCCTGGAGTGTTAAGGGGGACACTGAAGCTTTCTTT,CAWSVKGDTEAFF
.,TRBV4-3,TRBD2,TRBJ2-5,TGCGCCAGCAGCCGCGACGGGAGGATGGAAGAGACCCAGTACTTC,CASSRDGRMEETQYF
.,TRBV7-2,TRBD1,TRBJ1-1,TGTGCCAGCAGCTTATTGGGACAGGGTGCTACTGAAGCTTTCTTT,CASSLLGQGATEAFF
.,TRBV2,.,TRBJ1-1,TGTGCCAGCAGACAGGAAGTTCGGGAGGCTTTCTTT,CASRQEVREAFF
.,TRBV18,TRBD2,TRBJ2-1,TGTGCCAGCTCACCCTGGATATCAGCGGGAAATGAGCAGTTCTTC,CASSPWISAGNEQFF
few,TRBV9,.,TRBJ1-1,TGTGCCAGCAGCGGAGGAGTGGGATACCAGGGGACTGAAGCTTTCTTT,CASSGGVGYQGTEAFF
once,TRBV7-6,TRBD2,TRBJ2-3,TGTGCCAGCAGCTTCGGGACTAGCGGGAGTCAGATAGATACGCAGTATTTT,CASSFGTSGSQIDTQYF
.,TRBV14,TRBD1,TRBJ1-1,TGTGCCAGCAGCCACGGGCCCAGGGGGCTGAGCACTGAAGCTTTCTTT,CASSHGPRGLSTEAFF
.,TRBV5-1,.,TRBJ1-1,TGCGCCAGCACGGAGGGGCCCTTTAACACTGAAGCTTTCTTT,CASTEGPFNTEAFF
.,TRBV2,.,TRBJ2-7,TGTGCCAGCAATACGCCGGTAGCAGGGTCGGGCGAGCAGTACTTC,CASNTPVAGSGEQYF
few,TRBV5-1,.,TRBJ2-5,TGCGCCAGCACCAGGGGGCTAGCGGCCTTCACAGAGACCCAGTACTTC,CASTRGLAAFTETQYF
.,TRBV28,.,TRBJ1-3,TGTGCCAGCAGTTTAGGAGGCTCTGGAAACACCATATATTTT,CASSLGGSGNTIYF